The next 28 T cell receptor beta chains were all read from a single sample in a study of blood T cell repertoires in COVID-19. Method: immunoSEQ multiplex PCR; TCRdb's copy keeps in-frame clones and lacks some. The sample carries about 240,000 clones, about 70% recorded once. Input material: peripheral blood. The receptors shown here come from a woman of 80 years or more with acute or convalescent COVID-19.

The chain employs TRBV2 and TRBJ1-2; no clear D gene. Germline CDR1 and CDR2: SNHLY and FYNNEI. This CDR3 is 12 amino acids long. V lost 2 bases to trimming and J lost 4 bases, with 5 bases between them. The CDR3 bases are TGTGCCAGCAGTGAACAGTCCTATGGCTACACCTTC. Translated, it gives CASSEQSYGYTF.

V gene TRBV5-4 combines with J gene TRBJ2-5; 7 nucleotides line up with TRBD1. The CDR3 loop spans 15 amino acids. Germline V gene lookup returns CDR1 SGHNT and CDR2 YYREEE (reference sequence). Trimming took 4 bases from V and 4 from J; bases not matched to a gene: 10. This CDR3 reads CASSKTGAVGETQYF. CDR3 in DNA: TGTGCCAGCAGCAAAACAGGGGCGGTTGGAGAGACCCAGTACTTC.

The gene calls are TRBV18 and TRBJ1-4, with TRBD1 matching 10 bases. The ends lost 3 bases at V and 8 bases at J; junction bases unmatched: 12. This CDR3 comprises 17 residues. In germline, CDR1 is KGHSH, CDR2 LQKENI. This CDR3 is CASSPLPIDRGREKLFF. The CDR3 nucleotides are TGTGCCAGCTCACCCCTTCCAATCGACAGGGGGCGGGAAAAACTGTTTTTT.

The V gene is TRBV7-9, the J gene TRBJ1-4; D is unclear. V gave up 3 bases and J gave up 4 bases, with 6 bases separating them. Looked up from germline, CDR1 is SEHNR and CDR2 is FQNEAQ (reference sequence). The CDR3 has 13 residues. The CDR3 DNA is TGTGCCAGCAGCTTCCCCTATAATGAAAAACTGTTTTTT. Protein sequence: CASSFPYNEKLFF. Combining the CDR3 with reference TRBV7-9 and TRBJ1-4 gives the whole variable domain DTGVSQNPRHKITKRGQNVTFRCDPISEHNRLYWYRQTLGQGPEFLTYFQNEAQLEKSRLLSDRFSAERPKGSFSTLEIQRTEQGDSAMYLCASSFPYNEKLFFGSGTQLSVL.

The gene calls are TRBV19 and TRBJ2-7; 7 nucleotides align to TRBD1. This CDR3 has 14 amino acids. After removal of 5 bases from V and 0 bases from J, the junction contained 4 bases not matched to a gene. Germline V gene lookup returns CDR1 LNHDA and CDR2 SQIVND (reference sequence). The CDR3 DNA sequence: TGTGCCAGTAGTGTATCAGGGGGCTCCTACGAGCAGTACTTC. Protein: CASSVSGGSYEQYF.

The sample holds a few counts of this clone. This sequence joins TRBV19 and TRBJ2-2, with 11 positions matching TRBD1. This CDR3 has 16 amino acids. The germline V gene encodes CDR1 LNHDA and CDR2 SQIVND (reference sequence). V shed 6 bases and J 4 bases; nucleotides not matched to a gene: 7. CDR3 sequence: CASRSTGTGGTGELFF. The DNA for the CDR3 is TGTGCCAGTAGGAGTACCGGGACAGGGGGCACCGGGGAGCTGTTTTTT.

The chain joins TRBV3-1 (or the pseudogene TRBV3-2) to TRBJ2-7; TRBD2 matches 10 bases. Germline V gives CDR1 LGHDT, CDR2 YNNKEL (reference sequence). The V gene end was trimmed by 4 bases and the J gene end by 5 bases; junction bases not matched to a gene: 11. This CDR3 is built from 16 residues. In nucleotides, the CDR3 is TGTGCCAGCAGCCGAGAGGGACTAGCGATCCTCAACGAGCAGTACTTC. This sequence encodes CASSREGLAILNEQYF.

In nucleotides, the CDR3 is TGTGCCAGCAGTACCCGGACTAGCGGTAGCACAGATACGCAGTATTTT. Its translation is CASSTRTSGSTDTQYF. The chain joins TRBV7-2 to TRBJ2-3, with 10 bases fitting TRBD2. The CDR3 totals 16 residues. Per the germline V gene, CDR1 is SGHTA and CDR2 is FQGNSA. With 6 bases clipped from V and 0 bases from J, the junction kept 6 bases outside the gene matches.

The chain carries TRBV6-5 and TRBJ2-7; D is perhaps TRBD2 (6 bases). In germline, CDR1 is MNHEY, CDR2 SVGAGI. V lost 4 bases to trimming and J lost 1 base, with 8 bases between them. CDR3 size: 13 residues. The CDR3 DNA reads TGTGCCAGCAGTTCGGAGGGATCCTACGAGCAGTACTTC. Its protein product is CASSSEGSYEQYF.

The V gene is TRBV7-9, the J gene TRBJ2-1; weak D call: TRBD1 (5 bases). The germline V gene has CDR1 SEHNR and CDR2 FQNEAQ (reference sequence). This CDR3 region has 16 residues. V lost 4 bases to trimming and J lost 3 bases, with 16 bases between them. CDR3 DNA sequence: TGTGCCAGCAGCTCAACCCAGGGTAAGGACTACAATGAGCAGTTCTTC. Translated, it gives CASSSTQGKDYNEQFF.

This sequence joins TRBV7-2 and TRBJ1-1, with a tentative D call TRBD1 (5 bases). CDR3 length: 15 residues. Germline V gives CDR1 SGHTA, CDR2 FQGNSA. The germline V and J ends were trimmed by 6 bases and 4 bases, with 18 bases remaining between them. This chain's CDR3 is CASRRIGRGSTEAFF. DNA for the CDR3: TGTGCCAGCAGGAGAATTGGGAGGGGTAGCACTGAAGCTTTCTTT.

CDR3 sequence reads: CASSYLQGGEKLFF. The CDR3 coding sequence is TGTGCCAGCAGTTACTTACAGGGTGGTGAAAAACTGTTTTTT. The chain employs TRBV6-5 and TRBJ1-4, with a weak D call TRBD1 (6 bases). V was clipped by 1 base and J by 7 bases, with 10 bases between them. CDR3 length: 14 residues. Germline V gene data show CDR1 as MNHEY and CDR2 as SVGAGI.

V usage is TRBV4-3 and J usage is TRBJ1-4, with a weak D call TRBD1 (5 bases). Germline V gene lookup returns CDR1 LGHNA and CDR2 YSLEER. V lost 5 bases to trimming and J lost 0 bases, with 10 bases between them. This CDR3 has 15 residues. In DNA form, the CDR3 reads TGCGCCAGCAGCGCGGGACTAGCAACTAATGAAAAACTGTTTTTT. Its translation is CASSAGLATNEKLFF.

The chain combines TRBV6-6 with TRBJ1-4; D may be TRBD1 (6 bases). Between the trimmed V and J ends, which lost 5 bases and 0 bases, there was a span of 16 bases. The germline V gene encodes CDR1 MNHNY and CDR2 SVGAGI (reference sequence). This CDR3 spans 17 amino acids. For the CDR3, the DNA is TGTGCCAGCAGTCGTGGACAGAACCCTCCAACTAATGAAAAACTGTTTTTT. This gives the protein CASSRGQNPPTNEKLFF.

The chain recombines TRBV30 with TRBJ1-6, with 7 bases aligning to TRBD1. The V segment lost 2 bases and the J segment 6 bases; nucleotides outside the gene matches: 7. CDR1 is GTSNPN and CDR2 is SVGIG in the germline V gene (reference sequence). The CDR3 runs 15 residues. This CDR3 reads CAWSLTGTANSPLHF. The CDR3 nucleotides read TGTGCCTGGAGTCTTACCGGGACAGCTAATTCACCCCTCCACTTT.

CDR3 amino acids: CATLEGAPYGYTF. The DNA for the CDR3 is TGTGCCACCCTAGAAGGGGCTCCCTATGGCTACACCTTC. This chain links TRBV6-5 with TRBJ1-2, with TRBD1 as a possible D gene (5 bases). CDR1 is MNHEY, CDR2 SVGAGI, per germline. The CDR3 is made up of 13 amino acids. V lost 10 bases, J lost 4 bases, and 16 bases lay in between.

This chain uses TRBV18 with TRBJ1-2; possible D gene TRBD1, 5 bases. V gave up 6 bases and J gave up 4 bases, with 15 bases separating them. The CDR3 has 14 amino acids. Germline lookup yields CDR1 KGHSH and CDR2 LQKENI. The CDR3 here is CASSPEFQGYGYTF. CDR3 DNA sequence: TGTGCCAGCTCGCCGGAGTTTCAGGGCTATGGCTACACCTTC.

V is TRBV3-1 (or the pseudogene TRBV3-2) and J is TRBJ1-4, with D possibly TRBD1 on 6 matching bases. Trimming removed 2 bases at V and 3 bases at J, with 10 bases between. CDR1 LGHDT and CDR2 YNNKEL come from the germline V gene (reference sequence). The CDR3 loop spans 15 amino acids. CDR3 bases: TGTGCCAGCAGCCAATCTACAGGGTCTAATGAAAAACTGTTTTTT. This sequence encodes CASSQSTGSNEKLFF.

This clone came up a few times. The chain employs TRBV30 and TRBJ1-2, with 9 nucleotides matching TRBD1. This CDR3 is built from 14 residues. The V and J ends lost 2 bases and 4 bases, in that order; junction bases with no gene match: 5. The germline V gene encodes CDR1 GTSNPN and CDR2 SVGIG (reference sequence). In nucleotides, the CDR3 is TGTGCCTGGAGTCCCGAGACAGGGGGCTATGGCTACACCTTC. This gives the protein CAWSPETGGYGYTF.

In DNA, the CDR3 is TGTGCCAGTAGTATTACGGGACAGGGTGCCTACGAGCAGTACTTC. Protein: CASSITGQGAYEQYF. The V gene is TRBV19, the J gene TRBJ2-7, with 9 nucleotides matching TRBD1. Germline values: CDR1 LNHDA, CDR2 SQIVND (reference sequence). There are 15 residues in the CDR3. V trimming: 3 bases; J trimming: 2 bases; junction bases outside the gene matches: 5.

A single count supports this clone. The chain is built from TRBV28 and TRBJ1-2, with 8 bases identical to TRBD1. From germline, CDR1 is MDHEN and CDR2 SYDVKM. This CDR3 is built from 14 residues. The V and J ends lost 4 bases and 9 bases, in that order; junction bases with no gene match: 10. The CDR3 loop reads CASSSGTGVESYTF. For the CDR3, the DNA is TGTGCCAGCAGTTCTGGGACAGGTGTGGAGAGCTACACCTTC.

The V gene is TRBV18, the J gene TRBJ2-4; no clear D. Between the trimmed V and J ends, which lost 2 bases and 0 bases, there was a span of 8 bases. Looked up from germline, CDR1 is KGHSH and CDR2 is LQKENI. The CDR3 length is 15 residues. CDR3 amino acids: CASSPGLLAKNIQYF. CDR3 DNA sequence: TGTGCCAGCTCACCAGGGCTCCTAGCCAAAAACATTCAGTACTTC.

The chain is built from TRBV7-9 and TRBJ2-3; 11 bases are a match to TRBD2. V trimming: 5 bases; J trimming: 2 bases; junction bases outside the gene matches: 6. The CDR3 is 16 residues long. The germline gives CDR1 SEHNR, CDR2 FQNEAQ (reference sequence). The CDR3 nucleotides are TGTGCCAGCAGCCAACTAGCGGGGGCCCACACAGATACGCAGTATTTT. The encoded protein is CASSQLAGAHTDTQYF.

This chain uses TRBV19 with TRBJ2-3; 13 bases map to TRBD2. Germline V gene data show CDR1 as LNHDA and CDR2 as SQIVND (reference sequence). The CDR3 has 15 amino acids. The V and J ends lost 6 bases and 2 bases, in that order; junction bases with no gene match: 2. The CDR3 spells CASRLAGGFTDTQYF. CDR3 DNA sequence: TGTGCCAGTAGACTAGCGGGGGGGTTCACAGATACGCAGTATTTT.

This clone was seen a few times. This rearrangement joins TRBV11-2 to TRBJ2-7, with 8 bases lining up with TRBD2. With V trimmed by 3 bases and J by 4 bases, 8 bases remained unmatched. Germline CDR1 is SGHAT and CDR2 is FQNNGV. The CDR3 loop spans 15 amino acids. The chain's CDR3 is CASSFPPGGTYEQYF. The CDR3 nucleotides are TGTGCCAGCAGCTTCCCTCCGGGGGGGACGTACGAGCAGTACTTC.

V usage is TRBV7-2 and J usage is TRBJ2-7, with 8 bases matching TRBD2. The CDR3 is 14 amino acids. The germline gives CDR1 SGHTA, CDR2 FQGNSA. V shed 3 bases, J shed 7 bases, and the junction held 8 bases outside the gene matches. The CDR3 loop reads CASSFQAGAYEQYF. CDR3 nucleotide sequence: TGTGCCAGCAGCTTCCAAGCGGGAGCATATGAGCAGTACTTC. Complete variable domain (other parts from reference TRBV7-2 and TRBJ2-7): GAGVSQSPSNKVTEKGKDVELRCDPISGHTALYWYRQSLGQGLEFLIYFQGNSAPDKSGLPSDRFSAERTGGSVSTLTIQRTQQEDSAVYLCASSFQAGAYEQYFGPGTRLTVT.

This chain uses TRBV7-9 with TRBJ2-3, with 9 bases lining up with TRBD2. The J segment lost 4 bases and the V segment lost 3 bases, leaving 8 bases of the junction unmatched. The CDR3 has 16 amino acids. Germline CDR1 is SEHNR and CDR2 is FQNEAQ (reference sequence). CDR3 coding DNA: TGTGCCAGCAGCTTTTCGCGGGGGGGTAAGGCAGATACGCAGTATTTT. Its translation: CASSFSRGGKADTQYF.

The rearrangement links TRBV5-1 to TRBJ2-1; 9 nucleotides agree with TRBD1. This CDR3 spans 16 amino acids. V trimming: 2 bases; J trimming: 4 bases; junction bases outside the gene matches: 7. Germline assignment: CDR1 SGHRS and CDR2 YFSETQ. DNA of the CDR3: TGCGCCAGCAGCTTTTCGGACAGGGGTAAATACAATGAGCAGTTCTTC. Its translation: CASSFSDRGKYNEQFF.